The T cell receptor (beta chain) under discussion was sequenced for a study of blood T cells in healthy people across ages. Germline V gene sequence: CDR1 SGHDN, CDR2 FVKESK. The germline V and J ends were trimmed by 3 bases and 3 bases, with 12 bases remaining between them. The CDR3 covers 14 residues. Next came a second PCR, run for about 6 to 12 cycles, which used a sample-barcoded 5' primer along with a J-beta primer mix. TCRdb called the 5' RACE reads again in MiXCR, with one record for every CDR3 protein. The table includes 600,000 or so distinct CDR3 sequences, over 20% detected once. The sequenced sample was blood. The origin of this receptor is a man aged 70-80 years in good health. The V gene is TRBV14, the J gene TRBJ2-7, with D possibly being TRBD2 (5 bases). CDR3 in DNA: TGTGCCAGCAGCCATGGGCCGGGGAACTACGAGCAGTACTTC. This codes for CASSHGPGNYEQYF. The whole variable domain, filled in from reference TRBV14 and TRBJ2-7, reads EAGVTQFPSHSVIEKGQTVTLRCDPISGHDNLYWYRRVMGKEIKFLLHFVKESKQDESGMPNNRFLAERTGGTYSTLKVQPAELEDSGVYFCASSHGPGNYEQYFGPGTRLTVT.